The 28 T cell receptor beta chains presented below share a single source sample, sequenced in a study of control samples from healthy donors and cancer patients. The protocol was immunoSEQ multiplex PCR, while the TCRdb copy is restricted to in-frame clones and leaves out a portion. The sample carries approximately 100,000 clones, roughly 90% recorded once. Specimen: PBMCs. All receptors come from a man aged 55 to 69 with lung cancer.

The rearrangement uses TRBV9 and TRBJ2-1; 10 bases agree with TRBD1. CDR1 is SGDLS, CDR2 YYNGEE, per germline. Losses at the gene ends were 1 base for V and 6 bases for J; bases not matched to a gene: 7. This CDR3 comprises 16 residues. The DNA of the CDR3 is TGTGCCAGCAGCGTACTCTTGGGACAGGGGTCCAATGAGCAGTTCTTC. Amino acids: CASSVLLGQGSNEQFF.

The chain combines TRBV20-1 with TRBJ2-1; 10 nucleotides agree with TRBD2. The V gene end was trimmed by 3 bases and the J gene end by 6 bases; junction bases not matched to a gene: 5. This CDR3 is 14 amino acids long. Per germline, CDR1 DFQATT and CDR2 SNEGSKA (reference sequence). The CDR3 reads CSASNLAGANEQFF. CDR3 in DNA: TGCAGTGCTAGTAACCTAGCGGGGGCCAATGAGCAGTTCTTC.

The chain employs TRBV7-9 and TRBJ2-1, with 8 bases that match TRBD1. V was clipped by 5 bases and J by 6 bases; unmatched bases: 12. Looked up from germline, CDR1 is SEHNR and CDR2 is FQNEAQ (reference sequence). The length of the CDR3 is 16 residues. This CDR3 reads CASSQSGQGTGNEQFF. CDR3 nucleotides: TGTGCCAGCAGCCAAAGCGGACAGGGAACGGGCAATGAGCAGTTCTTC.

V and J are TRBV19 and TRBJ1-1, with D possibly TRBD1 on 5 matching bases. Trimming cost V 8 bases and J 5 bases, with 21 bases left between them. There are 15 residues in the CDR3. CDR1 is LNHDA and CDR2 is SQIVND in the germline V gene (reference sequence). The CDR3 loop reads CASLVLGRVRTEAFF. CDR3 nucleotides: TGTGCCAGTTTAGTCCTCGGCAGGGTTCGAACTGAAGCTTTCTTT.

This rearrangement joins TRBV20-1 to TRBJ2-3, with D possibly being TRBD1 or TRBD2 (5 bases each). The CDR3 runs 12 residues. Germline CDR1 and CDR2: DFQATT and SNEGSKA (reference sequence). V was clipped by 3 bases and J by 9 bases, with 13 bases between them. CDR3 sequence: CSASRPGRTQYF. As DNA, the CDR3 is TGCAGTGCTAGTAGACCGGGGCGAACGCAGTATTTT.

The CDR3 bases are TGCGCCAGCAGCTCAGGGACAGGGAACTACGAGCAGTACGTC. Its translation is CASSSGTGNYEQYV. The gene calls are TRBV5-1 and TRBJ2-7; 9 positions agree with TRBD1. CDR1 is SGHRS and CDR2 is YFSETQ in the germline V gene. The CDR3 has 14 residues. V lost 3 bases, J lost 3 bases, and 4 bases stayed unmatched.

CDR3 sequence: CAGLGDCNQPQHF. CDR3 coding DNA: TGTGCCGGCCTCGGGGACTGTAATCAGCCCCAGCATTTT. The V call is TRBV6-5, the J call TRBJ1-5, with D possibly TRBD1 on 5 matching bases. V lost 11 bases to trimming and J lost 4 bases, with 15 bases between them. Germline V CDR1 and CDR2: MNHEY, SVGAGI. The CDR3 sequence is 13 residues long.

This chain joins TRBV10-1 and TRBJ2-2; TRBD1 might be the D (5 bases). The CDR3 covers 14 residues. Trimming removed 3 bases from V and 2 bases from J, with 7 bases in between. The V gene's germline CDR1 is WNHNN and CDR2 SYGVQD (reference sequence). The CDR3 protein is CASSDRANTGELFF. Here the CDR3 DNA reads TGCGCCAGCAGTGACAGGGCTAACACCGGGGAGCTGTTTTTT.

The rearrangement joins TRBV4-1 to TRBJ1-1, with D possibly TRBD1 on 6 matching bases. CDR3 length: 14 amino acids. Germline assignment: CDR1 MGHRA and CDR2 YSYEKL. Trimming cost V 4 bases and J 1 base, with 10 bases left between them. CDR3 in amino acids: CASSLRQENTEAFF. Written as DNA, the CDR3 is TGCGCCAGCAGCCTACGACAGGAGAACACTGAAGCTTTCTTT.

V and J are TRBV6-1 and TRBJ2-3; D could derive from TRBD1 or TRBD2 (6 bases each). V dropped 3 bases and J dropped 5 bases, with 21 bases sitting between them. There are 17 residues in the CDR3. The germline V gene has CDR1 MNHNS and CDR2 SASEGT. CDR3 nucleotides: TGTGCCAGCAGTGAGATAACGTCCGGGGGCCGGGGAGATACGCAGTATTTT. This gives the protein CASSEITSGGRGDTQYF.

The CDR3 spells CASSEQRLGLGYEQYF. Here the CDR3 DNA reads TGTGCCAGCAGTGAACAGCGGTTGGGGTTAGGGTACGAGCAGTACTTC. J is TRBJ2-7 and V is TRBV2; possibly TRBD2 for D (5 bases). The V and J ends lost 2 bases and 4 bases respectively, with 18 bases between them. The CDR3 is 16 residues long. Per the germline V gene, CDR1 is SNHLY and CDR2 is FYNNEI.

This sequence joins TRBV11-3 and TRBJ1-2; the D gene is possibly TRBD1 (5 bases). CDR1 and CDR2 (germline): SGHNT, YENEEA. The CDR3 totals 14 residues. The germline V and J ends were trimmed by 5 bases and 2 bases, with 12 bases remaining between them. CDR3 in DNA: TGTGCCAGCAGCCGGAAGGAGGGGAACTATGGCTACACCTTC. Translated: CASSRKEGNYGYTF. The full variable domain, with the rest looked up from reference TRBV11-3 and TRBJ1-2, is EAGVVQSPRYKIIEKKQPVAFWCNPISGHNTLYWYLQNLGQGPELLIRYENEEAVDDSQLPKDRFSAERLKGVDSTLKIQPAELGDSAVYLCASSRKEGNYGYTFGSGTRLTVV.

The chain is built from TRBV27 and TRBJ2-1; D could derive from TRBD1 or TRBD2 (5 bases each). The CDR3 covers 12 residues. Trimming stripped 5 bases from V and 7 bases from J, with 9 bases between. Germline V gives CDR1 MNHEY, CDR2 SMNVEV (reference sequence). Written as DNA, the CDR3 is TGTGCCAGCAGTATATGGGGGAATGAGCAGTTCTTC. Encoded protein: CASSIWGNEQFF.

The chain is built from TRBV15 and TRBJ1-2, with 8 bases lining up with TRBD1. In germline, CDR1 is LNHNV, CDR2 YYDKDF (reference sequence). The CDR3 loop spans 13 amino acids. V lost 4 bases to trimming and J lost 6 bases; unmatched junction nucleotides: 4. The CDR3 spells CATSTYRGNGYTF. The CDR3 nucleotides are TGTGCCACCAGCACCTACAGGGGGAATGGCTACACCTTC. Together with reference TRBV15 and TRBJ1-2, the CDR3 gives the full variable domain: DAMVIQNPRYQVTQFGKPVTLSCSQTLNHNVMYWYQQKSSQAPKLLFHYYDKDFNNEADTPDNFQSRRPNTSFCFLDIRSPGLGDTAMYLCATSTYRGNGYTFGSGTRLTVV.

V and J are TRBV5-1 and TRBJ1-2, with 11 nucleotides matching TRBD1. CDR3 size: 15 residues. Germline CDR1 SGHRS, CDR2 YFSETQ. V was pared by 4 bases and J by 5 bases, with 7 bases of the junction left unmatched. The CDR3 is CASSPGQGAPYGYTF. In DNA, the CDR3 is TGCGCCAGCAGCCCCGGACAGGGGGCGCCTTATGGCTACACCTTC. The variable domain in full, completed from reference TRBV5-1 and TRBJ1-2, reads KAGVTQTPRYLIKTRGQQVTLSCSPISGHRSVSWYQQTPGQGLQFLFEYFSETQRNKGNFPGRFSGRQFSNSRSEMNVSTLELGDSALYLCASSPGQGAPYGYTFGSGTRLTVV.

The rearrangement links TRBV5-1 to TRBJ2-7, with TRBD1 as a possible D gene (6 bases). CDR3 size: 14 residues. V was cut by 0 bases and J by 6 bases, with 13 bases left in between. Germline CDR1 and CDR2: SGHRS and YFSETQ. The CDR3 loop is CASSLDVLGGEQYV. The CDR3 nucleotides read TGCGCCAGCAGCTTGGACGTGCTAGGGGGCGAGCAGTACGTC.

The chain employs TRBV6-5 and TRBJ2-7; unclear D gene. The germline V and J ends were trimmed by 6 bases and 3 bases, with 12 bases remaining between them. Germline V lookup: CDR1 MNHEY, CDR2 SVGAGI. The CDR3 extends over 13 amino acids. CDR3 bases: TGTGCCAGCAGCCCCGAAGTTGACTACGAGCAGTACTTC. This sequence encodes CASSPEVDYEQYF.

V and J are TRBV30 and TRBJ2-7, with D possibly being TRBD1 (6 bases). The germline V and J ends were trimmed by 2 bases and 3 bases, with 17 bases remaining between them. The germline V gene encodes CDR1 GTSNPN and CDR2 SVGIG (reference sequence). This CDR3 comprises 15 residues. The CDR3 spells CAWSRTGTPYYEQYF. As DNA, the CDR3 is TGTGCCTGGAGTCGTACAGGGACCCCCTACTACGAGCAGTACTTC.

The chain recombines TRBV7-3 with TRBJ2-3; D is perhaps TRBD2 (6 bases). Germline CDR1 and CDR2: SGHTA and FQGTGA. The CDR3 has 15 residues. Trimming took off 1 base at V and 3 bases at J, with 11 bases between the two ends. The CDR3 reads CASSLRGGETDTQYF. DNA for the CDR3: TGTGCCAGCAGCTTAAGGGGCGGGGAAACAGATACGCAGTATTTT.

The chain has TRBV18 and TRBJ1-6; no definite D call. Germline CDR1 is KGHSH and CDR2 is LQKENI. V was pared by 2 bases and J by 6 bases, with 5 bases between. The CDR3 is 13 amino acids. Here the CDR3 DNA reads TGTGCCAGCTCACCAGGGTTTAATTCACCCCTCCACTTT. It specifies CASSPGFNSPLHF.

This rearrangement joins TRBV30 to TRBJ1-5; D uncertain. The CDR3 is made up of 16 amino acids. Trimming stripped 0 bases from V and 0 bases from J, with 12 bases between. Germline V lookup: CDR1 GTSNPN, CDR2 SVGIG (reference sequence). The CDR3 region has the DNA TGTGCCTGGAGTGTAGGCACAGCTAATAGCAATCAGCCCCAGCATTTT. Protein: CAWSVGTANSNQPQHF.

The V gene is TRBV25-1, the J gene TRBJ1-1, with D tentatively TRBD1 (6 bases). Germline-derived CDR1 and CDR2 are MGHDK and SYGVNS. The CDR3 length is 16 residues. Trimming took 5 bases from V and 2 from J, leaving 18 bases between them. The CDR3: CASSPMTGNFNTEAFF. As DNA, the CDR3 is TGTGCCAGCAGTCCAATGACAGGAAATTTTAACACTGAAGCTTTCTTT.

V is TRBV6-6 and J is TRBJ2-7, with D tentatively TRBD1 (5 bases). Germline-derived CDR1 and CDR2 are MNHNY and SVGAGI (reference sequence). The CDR3 is made up of 15 amino acids. V was shortened by 2 bases and J by 7 bases, with 18 bases between the two germline ends. CDR3 amino acids: CASSYRAGNLGEQYV. The CDR3 DNA reads TGTGCCAGCAGTTACCGGGCAGGGAATCTAGGTGAGCAGTACGTC.

V is TRBV5-6 and J is TRBJ1-5, with D possibly matching TRBD1 (5 bases). Germline V lookup: CDR1 SGHDT, CDR2 YYEEEE. V dropped 0 bases and J dropped 2 bases, with 12 bases sitting between them. This CDR3 has 16 residues. Written as DNA, the CDR3 is TGTGCCAGCAGCTTGGTGGGAGGGGCGGGCAATCAGCCCCAGCATTTT. Protein sequence: CASSLVGGAGNQPQHF.

The chain recombines TRBV12-3 or TRBV12-4 with TRBJ2-7; 9 bases match TRBD1. The CDR3 is 13 amino acids. The DNA of the CDR3 is TGTGCCAGCAGTCCCCTACTTAGGGGACAGGGTTATGTC. This gives the protein CASSPLLRGQGYV.

The chain recombines TRBV3-1 (or the pseudogene TRBV3-2) with TRBJ2-5, with 8 bases that match TRBD2. J gave up 3 bases and V 1 base, and 7 bases lay outside the gene matches. CDR3 length: 16 amino acids. From germline, CDR1 is LGHDT and CDR2 YNNKEL (reference sequence). The CDR3 region has the DNA TGTGCCAGCAGCCAAGCCCTGGCGGGGGGTAAAGAGACCCAGTACTTC. It translates to CASSQALAGGKETQYF.

The chain employs TRBV5-1 and TRBJ2-1; 8 bases agree with TRBD2. This CDR3 has 12 amino acids. V lost 7 bases to trimming and J lost 10 bases; unmatched junction nucleotides: 7. The germline CDR1 and CDR2 sequences are SGHRS and YFSETQ. CDR3 protein: CASGTRVEEQFF. CDR3 bases: TGCGCCAGCGGGACTAGAGTAGAGGAGCAGTTCTTC.

V is TRBV6-6 and J is TRBJ2-5, with D unclear. Germline CDR1 is MNHNY and CDR2 is SVGAGI (reference sequence). Trimming cost V 6 bases and J 2 bases, with 4 bases left between them. The CDR3 is made up of 11 amino acids. The CDR3 DNA is TGTGCCAGCAGCGCTCAAGAGACCCAGTACTTC. The encoded protein is CASSAQETQYF.